Reported below is one T cell receptor beta chain. This entry is derived from a study of radiation and T cells in renal cell carcinoma. Produced via immunoSEQ multiplex PCR; TCRdb's table is partial and in-frame only. The profile shows fewer than 150,000 clones, 85% to 90% of them singletons. Time point in this sample: blood 2 weeks post-SBRT. Treatment indicated: 15 Gy SBRT to primary tumor, nephrectomy 4 weeks later. Blood was sampled at baseline, 2 weeks and 4 weeks after SBRT. Sequenced here: blood, sampled from a patient whose treatment included radiotherapy and nephrectomy. This TCR was sampled from a woman in her 70s with renal cell carcinoma.

CDR3 DNA: TGTGCCAGCTCACCGAGAGCAGACCCAGAGACCCAGTACTTC. Translating gives CASSPRADPETQYF. The chain uses TRBV18 and TRBJ2-5; D not certain. Germline lookup yields CDR1 KGHSH and CDR2 LQKENI. This CDR3 comprises 14 residues. Trimming cost V 3 bases and J 4 bases, with 12 bases left between them.